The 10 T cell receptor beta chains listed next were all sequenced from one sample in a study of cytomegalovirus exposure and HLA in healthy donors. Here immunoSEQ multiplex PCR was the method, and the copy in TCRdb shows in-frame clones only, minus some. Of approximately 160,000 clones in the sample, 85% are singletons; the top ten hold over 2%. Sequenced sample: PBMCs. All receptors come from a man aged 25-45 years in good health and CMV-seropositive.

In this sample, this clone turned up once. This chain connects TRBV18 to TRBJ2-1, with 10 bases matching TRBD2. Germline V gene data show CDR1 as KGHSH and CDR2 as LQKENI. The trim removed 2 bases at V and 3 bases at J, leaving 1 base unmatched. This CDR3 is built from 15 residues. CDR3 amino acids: CASSPGLADYNEQFF. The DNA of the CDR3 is TGTGCCAGCTCACCAGGACTAGCGGACTACAATGAGCAGTTCTTC.

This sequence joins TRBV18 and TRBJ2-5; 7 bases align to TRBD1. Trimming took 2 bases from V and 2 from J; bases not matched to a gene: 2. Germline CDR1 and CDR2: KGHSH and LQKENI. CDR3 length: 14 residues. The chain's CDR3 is CASSPTRGQETQYF. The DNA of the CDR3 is TGTGCCAGCTCACCAACCAGGGGGCAAGAGACCCAGTACTTC.

CDR3 coding DNA: TGCGCCAGCAGCTTGGAAGACAGGGTGAGAGGCTACGAGCAGTACTTC. Translated: CASSLEDRVRGYEQYF. This chain links TRBV5-1 with TRBJ2-7; 7 bases are shared with TRBD1. V lost 0 bases and J lost 3; bases outside the gene matches: 9. The CDR3 length is 16 residues. The germline V gene encodes CDR1 SGHRS and CDR2 YFSETQ. Together with reference TRBV5-1 and TRBJ2-7, the CDR3 gives the full variable domain: KAGVTQTPRYLIKTRGQQVTLSCSPISGHRSVSWYQQTPGQGLQFLFEYFSETQRNKGNFPGRFSGRQFSNSRSEMNVSTLELGDSALYLCASSLEDRVRGYEQYFGPGTRLTVT.

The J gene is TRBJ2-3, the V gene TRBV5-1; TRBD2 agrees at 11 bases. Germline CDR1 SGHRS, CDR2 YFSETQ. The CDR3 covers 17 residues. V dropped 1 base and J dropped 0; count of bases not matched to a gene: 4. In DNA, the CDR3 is TGCGCCAGCAGCTTGTTGGGACTAGCGGATAGCACAGATACGCAGTATTTT. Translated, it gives CASSLLGLADSTDTQYF.

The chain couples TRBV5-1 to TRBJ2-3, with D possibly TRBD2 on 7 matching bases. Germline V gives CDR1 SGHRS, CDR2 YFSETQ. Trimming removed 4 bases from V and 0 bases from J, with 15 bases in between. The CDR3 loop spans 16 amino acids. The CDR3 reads CASSVSGGPSTDTQYF. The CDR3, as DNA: TGCGCCAGCAGCGTCTCGGGGGGCCCTAGCACAGATACGCAGTATTTT.

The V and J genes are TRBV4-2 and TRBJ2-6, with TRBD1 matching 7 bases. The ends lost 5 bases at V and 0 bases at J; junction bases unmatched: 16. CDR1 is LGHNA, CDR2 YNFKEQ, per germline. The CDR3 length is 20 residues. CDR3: CASSSLPPGQLFSGANVLTF. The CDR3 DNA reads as TGTGCCAGCAGCTCTCTTCCTCCGGGACAGTTGTTCTCTGGGGCCAACGTCCTGACTTTC.

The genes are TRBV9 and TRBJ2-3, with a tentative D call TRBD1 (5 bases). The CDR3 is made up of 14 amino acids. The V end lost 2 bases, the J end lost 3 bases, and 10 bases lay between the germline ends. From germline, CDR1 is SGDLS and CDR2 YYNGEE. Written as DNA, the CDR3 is TGTGCCAGCAGCGTGGCAGGGATGACAGATACGCAGTATTTT. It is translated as CASSVAGMTDTQYF.

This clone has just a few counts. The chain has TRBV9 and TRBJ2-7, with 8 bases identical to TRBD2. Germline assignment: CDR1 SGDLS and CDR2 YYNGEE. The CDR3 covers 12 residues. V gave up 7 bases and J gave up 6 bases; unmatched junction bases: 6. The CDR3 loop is CASQNRGGEQYF. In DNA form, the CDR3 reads TGTGCCAGCCAAAATCGGGGGGGCGAGCAGTACTTC.

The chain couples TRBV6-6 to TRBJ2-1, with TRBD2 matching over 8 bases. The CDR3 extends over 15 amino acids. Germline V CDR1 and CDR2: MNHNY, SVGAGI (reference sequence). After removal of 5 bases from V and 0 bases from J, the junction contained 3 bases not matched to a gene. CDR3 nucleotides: TGTGCCAGCAGTATAGCGGGGAGCTCCTACAATGAGCAGTTCTTC. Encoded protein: CASSIAGSSYNEQFF.

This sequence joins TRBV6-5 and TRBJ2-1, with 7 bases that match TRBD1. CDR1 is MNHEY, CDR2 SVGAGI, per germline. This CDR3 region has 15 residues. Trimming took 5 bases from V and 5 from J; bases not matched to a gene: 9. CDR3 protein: CASSRRDSDHNEQFF. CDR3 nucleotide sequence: TGTGCCAGCAGTCGCCGGGACAGTGACCACAATGAGCAGTTCTTC.